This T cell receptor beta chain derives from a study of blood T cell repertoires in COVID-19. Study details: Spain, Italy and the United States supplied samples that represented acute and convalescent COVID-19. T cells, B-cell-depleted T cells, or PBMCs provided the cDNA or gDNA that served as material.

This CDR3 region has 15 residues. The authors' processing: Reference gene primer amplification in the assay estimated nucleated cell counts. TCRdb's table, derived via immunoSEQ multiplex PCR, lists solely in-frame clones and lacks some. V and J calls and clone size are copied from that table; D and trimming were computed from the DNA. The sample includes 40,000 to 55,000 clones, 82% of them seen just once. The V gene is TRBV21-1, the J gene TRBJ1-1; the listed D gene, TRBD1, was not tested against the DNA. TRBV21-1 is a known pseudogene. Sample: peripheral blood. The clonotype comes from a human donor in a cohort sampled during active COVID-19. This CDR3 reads CASSKDAHRGTEAFF. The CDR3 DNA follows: TGTGCCAGCAGCAAAGACGCTCACAGGGGCACTGAAGCTTTCTTT.